This T cell receptor (beta chain) was sequenced in a study of OX40 agonist ivuxolimab in advanced cancers. Study details: A male proportion of 82.7% was recorded, with mean age around 60 years and range roughly 23 to 85. Study-level points and caveats: Certain nonresponders likewise exhibited a low normalized T-cell clonal expansion.

V lost 2 bases to trimming and J lost 2 bases; unmatched junction nucleotides: 6. CDR1 is SGHKS, CDR2 YYEKEE, per germline (reference sequence). The CDR3 runs 16 residues. Assay used: immunoSEQ multiplex PCR; TCRdb lists only in-frame clones, some missing. The sample gives about 38,000 clones, roughly 82% of which show up once; 6.5% to 8% is in the top ten. A note on this clone: Its antigen is undetermined.

The V and J genes are TRBV5-5 and TRBJ2-3, with 9 bases fitting TRBD2. The clonotype comes from an adult with an advanced solid tumor such as melanoma, head and neck, liver or kidney cancer. The material sequenced was CD4+ or CD8+ T cells sorted from blood, taken in a trial of the OX40 agonist ivuxolimab. As DNA, the CDR3 is TGTGCCAGCAGCTTTCTAGCGGGGAAATCCACAGATACGCAGTATTTT. It is translated as CASSFLAGKSTDTQYF.